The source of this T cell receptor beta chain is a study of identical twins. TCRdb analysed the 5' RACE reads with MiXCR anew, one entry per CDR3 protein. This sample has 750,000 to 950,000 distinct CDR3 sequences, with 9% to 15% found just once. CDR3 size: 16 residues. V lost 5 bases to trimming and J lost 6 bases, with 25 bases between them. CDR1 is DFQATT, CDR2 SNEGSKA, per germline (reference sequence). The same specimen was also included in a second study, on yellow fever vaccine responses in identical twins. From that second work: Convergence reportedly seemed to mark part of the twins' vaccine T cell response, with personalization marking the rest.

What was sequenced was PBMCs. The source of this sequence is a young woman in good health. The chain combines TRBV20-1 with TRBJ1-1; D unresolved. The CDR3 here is CSAPSPPIGSLSEAFF. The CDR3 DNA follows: TGCAGTGCTCCCTCTCCCCCTATCGGGTCTCTCTCTGAAGCTTTCTTT.